This is a list of T cell receptor beta chains from one sample in a study of OX40 agonist ivuxolimab in advanced cancers. Here immunoSEQ multiplex PCR was the method, and the copy in TCRdb shows in-frame clones only, minus some. The table shows some 59,000 clones, with about nine tenths occurring only once. Sequenced here: CD4+ or CD8+ T cells sorted from blood, sampled in a trial of the OX40 agonist ivuxolimab. These receptors all come from an adult with an advanced solid tumor such as melanoma, head and neck, liver or kidney cancer. CDR3s include the opening cysteine and the closing phenylalanine or tryptophan. Fields, in order: V gene, clone size, J gene, D gene, CDR3 DNA, CDR3 protein. D genes are given only for firm matches. Size is stated for part of the rows, as once, few or many counts, or as a class when the clone is expanded.

V gene: TRBV21-1
clone size: NA
J gene: TRBJ2-5
D gene: NA
CDR3 DNA: TGTGCCAGCAGCAGCGACAATTCCATGGGGCTCTTGGTGGAGACCCAGTACTTC
CDR3 protein: CASSSDNSMGLLVETQYF

V gene: TRBV28
clone size: NA
J gene: TRBJ2-3
D gene: TRBD2
CDR3 DNA: TGTGCCACCCCACCTAGCGGGACCGAGTCCTGGGGGGACACAGATACGCAGTATTTT
CDR3 protein: CATPPSGTESWGDTDTQYF

V gene: TRBV5-1
clone size: NA
J gene: TRBJ2-7
D gene: NA
CDR3 DNA: TGCGCCAGCAGCCCTTCAACCTCCTACGAGCAGTACTTC
CDR3 protein: CASSPSTSYEQYF

V gene: TRBV4-1
clone size: NA
J gene: TRBJ1-2
D gene: NA
CDR3 DNA: TGCGCCAGCAGCCCATCCATCGGGCTTAACTATGGCTACACCTTC
CDR3 protein: CASSPSIGLNYGYTF

V gene: TRBV11-3
clone size: NA
J gene: TRBJ2-3
D gene: TRBD2
CDR3 DNA: TGTGCCAGCAGCATGAGCGGGAGGCCTGATACGCAGTATTTT
CDR3 protein: CASSMSGRPDTQYF

V gene: TRBV29-1
clone size: NA
J gene: TRBJ2-5
D gene: NA
CDR3 DNA: TGCAGCGTTAAATGGAGGGGACCGAAAGAGACCCAGTACTTC
CDR3 protein: CSVKWRGPKETQYF

V gene: TRBV10-2
clone size: NA
J gene: TRBJ2-1
D gene: TRBD1
CDR3 DNA: TGCGCCAGCAGTGACCCGGGACAGGGGGGGTACAATGAGCAGTTCTTC
CDR3 protein: CASSDPGQGGYNEQFF

V gene: TRBV11-2
clone size: few
J gene: TRBJ2-1
D gene: TRBD1
CDR3 DNA: TGTGCCAGCACCGAGGGACAGCACAATGAGCAGTTCTTC
CDR3 protein: CASTEGQHNEQFF

V gene: TRBV29-1
clone size: NA
J gene: TRBJ2-7
D gene: NA
CDR3 DNA: TGCAGCGTTGAGCTGGTGGGGGGGCCGGGGGAGCAGTACTTC
CDR3 protein: CSVELVGGPGEQYF

V gene: TRBV5-6
clone size: NA
J gene: TRBJ2-1
D gene: NA
CDR3 DNA: TGTGCCAGCAGCTTGGACTACAATGAGCAGTTCTTC
CDR3 protein: CASSLDYNEQFF

V gene: TRBV4-2
clone size: NA
J gene: TRBJ2-3
D gene: NA
CDR3 DNA: TGTGCCAGCAGCTCGCTAGCGTCTTCTACAGATACGCAGTATTTT
CDR3 protein: CASSSLASSTDTQYF

V gene: TRBV5-1
clone size: few
J gene: TRBJ2-7
D gene: TRBD2
CDR3 DNA: TGCGCCAGCAGCCCCTCCGGGACTAGCGTTTACGAGCAGTACTTC
CDR3 protein: CASSPSGTSVYEQYF

V gene: TRBV30
clone size: NA
J gene: TRBJ2-7
D gene: NA
CDR3 DNA: TGTGCCTGGAGTGTACAGGGTTACGAGCAGTACTTC
CDR3 protein: CAWSVQGYEQYF

V gene: TRBV30
clone size: NA
J gene: TRBJ1-5
D gene: NA
CDR3 DNA: TGTGCCTGGAGTATAGGCATGAACAGCAATCAGCCCCAGCATTTT
CDR3 protein: CAWSIGMNSNQPQHF

V gene: TRBV2
clone size: NA
J gene: TRBJ2-7
D gene: TRBD1
CDR3 DNA: TGTGCCAGCAAGCTACAGGGGGCCTCCTACGAGCAGTACTTC
CDR3 protein: CASKLQGASYEQYF

V gene: TRBV19
clone size: NA
J gene: TRBJ2-5
D gene: NA
CDR3 DNA: TGTGCCAGTAGTACCGGGGAGACCCAGTACTTC
CDR3 protein: CASSTGETQYF

V gene: TRBV18
clone size: few
J gene: TRBJ2-7
D gene: TRBD1
CDR3 DNA: TGTGCCAGCTCAAAAGGCACAGGGGGCTACGAGCAGTACTTC
CDR3 protein: CASSKGTGGYEQYF

V gene: TRBV29-1
clone size: NA
J gene: TRBJ1-3
D gene: NA
CDR3 DNA: TGCAGCGTTGAACGGGACACAGGCAACACCATATATTTT
CDR3 protein: CSVERDTGNTIYF

V gene: TRBV7-3
clone size: NA
J gene: TRBJ1-1
D gene: NA
CDR3 DNA: TGTGCCAGCAGCGCGCAGGGGAACACTGAAGCTTTCTTT
CDR3 protein: CASSAQGNTEAFF

V gene: TRBV6-6
clone size: once
J gene: TRBJ2-1
D gene: TRBD2
CDR3 DNA: TGTGCCAGCAGGTCGGGAGGGGGGTACTACAATGAGCAGTTCTTC
CDR3 protein: CASRSGGGYYNEQFF

V gene: TRBV29-1
clone size: NA
J gene: TRBJ2-7
D gene: NA
CDR3 DNA: TGCAGCGTTTCTACGGGGCACGAGCAGTACTTC
CDR3 protein: CSVSTGHEQYF

V gene: TRBV2
clone size: NA
J gene: TRBJ2-3
D gene: NA
CDR3 DNA: TGTGCCAGCAGTGAGAGAACCACAGATACGCAGTATTTT
CDR3 protein: CASSERTTDTQYF

V gene: TRBV6-1
clone size: NA
J gene: TRBJ1-4
D gene: NA
CDR3 DNA: TGTGCCACCTCAGGGTTGAATGAAAAACTGTTTTTT
CDR3 protein: CATSGLNEKLFF

V gene: TRBV18
clone size: NA
J gene: TRBJ1-2
D gene: NA
CDR3 DNA: TGTGCCAGCTCACCACGGGGCAGGGGTCGGGATGGCTACACCTTC
CDR3 protein: CASSPRGRGRDGYTF

V gene: TRBV6-6
clone size: NA
J gene: TRBJ2-7
D gene: NA
CDR3 DNA: TGTGCCAGCAGTTCCTCGGGACCCCTCTCCTACGAGCAGTACTTC
CDR3 protein: CASSSSGPLSYEQYF

V gene: TRBV29-1
clone size: once
J gene: TRBJ2-7
D gene: NA
CDR3 DNA: TGCAGTATGGCGGGCAGGGGCTACGAGCAGTACTTC
CDR3 protein: CSMAGRGYEQYF

V gene: TRBV11-2
clone size: NA
J gene: TRBJ2-7
D gene: NA
CDR3 DNA: TGTGCCAGCAGCTTAGCGCGGGCCGCCTACGAGCAGTACTTC
CDR3 protein: CASSLARAAYEQYF

V gene: TRBV29-1
clone size: NA
J gene: TRBJ2-7
D gene: NA
CDR3 DNA: TGCAGCGCCCTCTCCGGTCGGGGGGCCTCCGAGCAGTACTTC
CDR3 protein: CSALSGRGASEQYF

V gene: TRBV7-9
clone size: NA
J gene: TRBJ1-5
D gene: TRBD1
CDR3 DNA: TGTGCCAGCAGCTTAGGGGCAGGGGGCGGTCAGCCCCAGCATTTT
CDR3 protein: CASSLGAGGGQPQHF

V gene: TRBV19
clone size: NA
J gene: TRBJ2-7
D gene: TRBD1
CDR3 DNA: TGTGCCAGTAGCTCAAGGGACAGGGGCTACGAGCAGTACTTC
CDR3 protein: CASSSRDRGYEQYF

V gene: TRBV5-6
clone size: NA
J gene: TRBJ2-7
D gene: NA
CDR3 DNA: TGTGCCAGCAGCACGCGGGACAGCATCTCCTACGAGCAGTACTTC
CDR3 protein: CASSTRDSISYEQYF

V gene: TRBV27
clone size: NA
J gene: TRBJ2-7
D gene: NA
CDR3 DNA: TGTGCCAGCAGTTTATTAGGGACCTCTAGCTCCTACGAGCAGTACTTC
CDR3 protein: CASSLLGTSSSYEQYF

V gene: TRBV30
clone size: NA
J gene: TRBJ2-2
D gene: NA
CDR3 DNA: TGTGCCTGGACTGTTAACACCGGGGAGCTGTTTTTT
CDR3 protein: CAWTVNTGELFF

V gene: TRBV4-2
clone size: NA
J gene: TRBJ1-5
D gene: TRBD1
CDR3 DNA: TGTGCCAGCAGCCAAAAACAGGGGAAAGGCAATCAGCCCCAGCATTTT
CDR3 protein: CASSQKQGKGNQPQHF

V gene: TRBV7-8
clone size: once
J gene: TRBJ2-1
D gene: TRBD1
CDR3 DNA: TGTGCCAGCAGCCAAGGGGGCAGGGGGCTCGATGAGCAGTTCTTC
CDR3 protein: CASSQGGRGLDEQFF

V gene: TRBV2
clone size: once
J gene: TRBJ2-3
D gene: TRBD1
CDR3 DNA: TGTGCCAGCAGTGAGGGGACAGGGTTTTCCACAGATACGCAGTATTTT
CDR3 protein: CASSEGTGFSTDTQYF